One TCR beta chain is described in this entry. Its antigen remains unidentified. No base quality values were provided; no much bigger clone lies one nucleotide off. The collaborating institutions used their own protocols to collect whole blood in K2EDTA tubes. For TCRbeta analysis, collaborator samples were shipped as frozen whole blood, as isolated PBMCs, or as DNA extracted from either sample type. The immunoSEQ Assay, a bias-controlled multiplex PCR, was used to amplify TCRbeta CDR3 regions from genomic DNA. The original methods were these. Nucleated cell counts per sample were estimated from amplification of reference gene primers within the assay. Sequence reads were collapsed and filtered to measure the absolute abundance of every unique TCRbeta CDR3 rearrangement. For each sample, productive Simpson clonality was calculated as the square root of Simpson's diversity index across productive rearrangements. Imported from immuneACCESS, the table was reduced by TCRdb to in-frame sequences with V and J called. These copies leave out some clones; in studies compared against another copy, an unresolved V gene accounts for under half, and the cause of the remainder is not known. V and J calls and clone size are given by that table; D and trimming were obtained from the DNA. This sample comprises approximately 81,000 clones, roughly 82% of them detected only once. 6.5% to 8% of the sample comes from the top ten.

This entry belongs to a study of blood T cell repertoires in COVID-19 (dated by TCRdb to about 2020). For context, the study as a whole: The collaborator samples originated in the United States, Italy and Spain and spanned the acute and convalescent phases of COVID-19. The material from the prospective study consisted of cDNA or gDNA derived from T cells, B-cell-depleted T cells, or PBMCs. Deeply sampled blood TCRbeta repertoires from subjects exposed to, actively infected with, or recovered from COVID-19 were included in the dataset. The repertoires were released in a freely available public database intended as a resource for research on the immune response to SARS-CoV-2. Samples came from the ongoing ImmuneRACE study (first 160 participants) plus 1,254 subjects from 6 global collaborators. A de-identified subject ID, COVID-19 status, age in years and sex were almost always included in the sample metadata. Where available, HLA class I and class II types were obtained from metadata supplied by the sample provider rather than from assay-based typing. Results the study describes overall, beyond this receptor: The quantity of clinical and demographic metadata differed by source and by participant and was supplied without curation.

V is shortened by 5 bases, J by 0 bases, and the region joining them spans 16 bases. CDR1 and CDR2, looked up from the germline V gene, are SGHTA and FQGNSA. Measured from the cysteine to the phenylalanine, the CDR3 is 17 residues long. Only CDR3 DNA is held: 51 bases, read in frame from base 1. The receptor comes from a human donor in a cohort sampled during active COVID-19. The V and J genes are TRBV7-2 and TRBJ1-4, and possibly TRBD1, on 6 matching bases. The sample consisted of peripheral blood. For the CDR3, the sequence is CASSLWTATATNEKLFF. The DNA sequence reads TGTGCCAGCAGCCTCTGGACAGCTACTGCAACTAATGAAAAACTGTTTTTT.